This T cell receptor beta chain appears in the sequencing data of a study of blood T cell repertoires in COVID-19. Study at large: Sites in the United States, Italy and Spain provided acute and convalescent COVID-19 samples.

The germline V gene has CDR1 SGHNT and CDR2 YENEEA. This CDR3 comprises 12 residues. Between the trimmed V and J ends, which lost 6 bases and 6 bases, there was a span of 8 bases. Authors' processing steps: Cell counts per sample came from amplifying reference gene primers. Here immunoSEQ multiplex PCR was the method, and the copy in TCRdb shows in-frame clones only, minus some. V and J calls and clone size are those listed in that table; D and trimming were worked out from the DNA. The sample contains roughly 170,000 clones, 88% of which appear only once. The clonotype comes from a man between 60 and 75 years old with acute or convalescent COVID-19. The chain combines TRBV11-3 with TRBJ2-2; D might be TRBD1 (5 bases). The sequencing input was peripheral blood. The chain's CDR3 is CASRLRAGELFF. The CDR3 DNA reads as TGTGCCAGCAGACTCAGGGCCGGGGAGCTGTTTTTT.